The 12 T cell receptor beta chains listed next were all sequenced from one sample in a study of cytomegalovirus exposure and HLA in healthy donors (dated 2017 in TCRdb). Libraries were constructed by the immunoSEQ multiplex PCR assay. A mixture of 60 forward primers for TCR Vbeta segments and 13 reverse primers for TCR Jbeta segments was used in the multiplex PCR. Imported from immuneACCESS, the table was reduced by TCRdb to in-frame sequences with V and J called. These copies leave out some clones; in studies compared against another copy, an unresolved V gene accounts for under half, and the cause of the remainder is not known. The sample data list roughly 150,000 clones, and about 72% of these were observed just once. The leading ten clones occupy more than 4% of the sample. Sequencing used PBMCs. These TCRs come from a man aged 60 to 75 in good health and CMV-seronegative.

The chain is built from TRBV27 and TRBJ2-2; D possibly corresponds to TRBD2 (5 bases). The CDR3 is 14 residues long. The V gene's germline CDR1 is MNHEY and CDR2 SMNVEV (reference sequence). The V end lost 8 bases, the J end lost 2 bases, and 12 bases lay between the germline ends. The CDR3 region has the DNA TGTGCCAGCCGAGGGCTAGCCAACACCGGGGAGCTGTTTTTT. It specifies CASRGLANTGELFF.

The V and J genes are TRBV5-4 and TRBJ2-3; TRBD2 is a possible D gene (5 bases). Germline CDR1 SGHNT, CDR2 YYREEE (reference sequence). Trimming stripped 2 bases from V and 0 bases from J, with 10 bases between. This CDR3 has 15 residues. In DNA form, the CDR3 reads TGTGCCAGCAGCTTAGACTACCATAGCACAGATACGCAGTATTTT. Residues: CASSLDYHSTDTQYF.

The chain combines TRBV6-1 with TRBJ1-5; D may be TRBD1 (5 bases). V was trimmed by 2 bases and J by 1 base, leaving 9 bases between them. Germline assignment: CDR1 MNHNS and CDR2 SASEGT. The CDR3 has 15 residues. CDR3 sequence (DNA): TGTGCCAGCAGTGAACAGGGCCAGAGCAATCAGCCCCAGCATTTT. Amino acid sequence: CASSEQGQSNQPQHF.

This sequence joins TRBV29-1 and TRBJ1-2; 7 nucleotides align to TRBD1. This CDR3 region has 12 residues. The V and J ends lost 5 bases and 4 bases, in that order; junction bases with no gene match: 4. Per the germline V gene, CDR1 is SQVTM and CDR2 is ANQGSEA. CDR3 sequence: CSVLGDSYGYTF. The CDR3 coding sequence is TGCAGCGTTCTCGGGGACAGCTATGGCTACACCTTC.

Regarding this clone: Other nucleotide sequences from this sample produce the same CDR3. The rearrangement links TRBV27 to TRBJ1-1, with 9 nucleotides matching TRBD1. Losses at the gene ends were 6 bases for V and 2 bases for J; bases not matched to a gene: 4. This CDR3 has 14 residues. Germline V CDR1 and CDR2: MNHEY, SMNVEV (reference sequence). The CDR3 DNA reads TGTGCCAGCAGGGGACAGGGCCTAAACACTGAAGCTTTCTTT. Protein: CASRGQGLNTEAFF.

This clone has a handful of counts. This rearrangement joins TRBV19 to TRBJ2-1; TRBD2 matches 8 bases. Per germline, CDR1 LNHDA and CDR2 SQIVND (reference sequence). Trimming took 5 bases from V and 7 from J; bases not matched to a gene: 13. The CDR3 has 16 amino acids. Written as DNA, the CDR3 is TGTGCCAGTAGTCCCCTCGGCGGGACGGGGGGGAATGAGCAGTTCTTC. This translates into CASSPLGGTGGNEQFF.

This clone has only a few counts. The V call is TRBV7-2, the J call TRBJ1-3; perhaps TRBD1 as D (6 bases). The CDR3 is 15 residues long. Deletions cut 2 bases from V and 2 bases from J, with 10 bases between. Germline values: CDR1 SGHTA, CDR2 FQGNSA. CDR3 coding DNA: TGTGCCAGCAGCTTAACAGGGAATACTGGAAACACCATATATTTT. Translating gives CASSLTGNTGNTIYF.

The rearrangement uses TRBV27 and TRBJ1-5; D is possibly TRBD1 (5 bases). Trimming pared 2 bases from V and 5 bases from J, leaving 10 bases between. This CDR3 has 14 residues. CDR1 and CDR2 from the germline V gene are MNHEY and SMNVEV (reference sequence). The DNA of the CDR3 is TGTGCCAGCAGTTTACAGGGAAGGGATCAGCCCCAGCATTTT. Encoded protein: CASSLQGRDQPQHF.

V and J are TRBV6-1 and TRBJ2-7; D is unresolved. V dropped 5 bases and J dropped 2 bases, with 10 bases sitting between them. The CDR3 sequence is 13 residues long. The germline gives CDR1 MNHNS, CDR2 SASEGT. The CDR3 reads CASSHHATYEQYF. The CDR3 DNA reads TGTGCCAGCAGTCACCACGCTACCTACGAGCAGTACTTC.

J is TRBJ1-1 and V is TRBV29-1; TRBD1 agrees at 8 bases. V lost 5 bases, J lost 3 bases, and 2 bases stayed unmatched. This CDR3 comprises 12 residues. Per the germline V gene, CDR1 is SQVTM and CDR2 is ANQGSEA. CDR3 sequence reads: CSVQDRDTEAFF. In DNA, the CDR3 is TGCAGCGTTCAGGACAGGGACACTGAAGCTTTCTTT.

The gene calls are TRBV27 and TRBJ2-5; D gene uncertain. Per the germline V gene, CDR1 is MNHEY and CDR2 is SMNVEV (reference sequence). The CDR3 runs 13 residues. The V end was cut by 0 bases, the J end by 2 bases, with 4 bases between. The DNA for the CDR3 is TGTGCCAGCAGTTTATCTCAACAAGAGACCCAGTACTTC. Translated: CASSLSQQETQYF.

The V call is TRBV25-1, the J call TRBJ2-7; 8 bases are a match to TRBD1. With V trimmed by 4 bases and J by 5 bases, 4 bases remained unmatched. Germline V gene lookup returns CDR1 MGHDK and CDR2 SYGVNS. The length of the CDR3 is 13 residues. Written as DNA, the CDR3 is TGTGCCAGCAGTGTGGACAGGGCCAACGAGCAGTACTTC. Its translation: CASSVDRANEQYF.